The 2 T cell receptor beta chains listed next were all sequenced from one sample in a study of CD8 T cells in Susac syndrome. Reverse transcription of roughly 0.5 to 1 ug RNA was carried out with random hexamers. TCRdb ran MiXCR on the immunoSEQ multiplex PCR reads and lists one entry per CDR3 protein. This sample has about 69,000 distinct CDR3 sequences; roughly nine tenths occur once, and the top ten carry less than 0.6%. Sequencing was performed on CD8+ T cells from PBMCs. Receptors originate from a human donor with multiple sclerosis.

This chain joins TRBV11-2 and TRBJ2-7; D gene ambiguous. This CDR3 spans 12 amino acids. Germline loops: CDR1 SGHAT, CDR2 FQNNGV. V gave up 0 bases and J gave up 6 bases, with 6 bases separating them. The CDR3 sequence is CASSLDGREQYF. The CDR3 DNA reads TGTGCCAGCAGCTTAGATGGACGCGAGCAGTACTTC.

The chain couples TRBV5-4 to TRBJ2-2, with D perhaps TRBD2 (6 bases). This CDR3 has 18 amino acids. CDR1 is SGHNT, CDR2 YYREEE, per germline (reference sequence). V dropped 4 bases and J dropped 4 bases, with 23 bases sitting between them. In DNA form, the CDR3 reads TGTGCCAGCAGCCAATCACCTCCCTGGCGGGACCGCACCGGGGAGCTGTTTTTT. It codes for CASSQSPPWRDRTGELFF.